This TCR beta chain was sequenced in a study of tissue T cells after allogeneic stem cell transplantation. General study findings and limits: Shared clones across patients were few; motif clustering revealed tissue-specific shared signatures. Blood and spleen captured only part of the tissue TCR repertoire.

Survey-depth TCRbeta CDR3 sequencing reported V/J genes and productive frequencies. Sequencing used immunoSEQ multiplex PCR; TCRdb keeps in-frame clones, though not all of them. This sample carries around 17,000 clones, roughly two thirds of them seen once, and the ten largest clones take 0.85% to 0.95%. The germline gives CDR1 GFQATS, CDR2 STVNSAI. J gave up 0 bases and V 0 bases, and 0 bases lay outside the gene matches. This CDR3 region has 14 residues. Points on this clone: What it recognizes is unknown. Mouse names are used for the genes. The read halts 1 residue ahead of the CDR3 end, with the missing end drawn from the germline J gene.

This TCR was recovered from a female BALB/c mouse in good health. This strain's MHC haplotype is H2-d. The sequencing input was spleen. The V gene is TRBV20, the J gene TRBJ2-3; 7 positions agree with TRBD2. The covered CDR3 bases are TGTGGTGCTAGGGAGGGGGGGAGTGCAGAAACGCTGTAT. Protein product: CGAREGGSAETLY. The whole CDR3 region reads CGAREGGSAETLYF. Based on the CDR3 plus reference TRBV20 and TRBJ2-3, the full variable domain is GALVYQYPRRTICKSGTSMRMECQAVGFQATSVAWYRQSPQKTFELIALSTVNSAIKYEQNFTQEKFPISHPNLSFSSMTVLNAYLEDRGLYLCGAREGGSAETLYFGSGTRLTVL.